Below are 25 T cell receptor beta chains sequenced from a single sample in a study of human T cells and chemical hapten exposure. Time point reported: patch test 2, 6 weeks after DPC sensitization. Treatment here: therapeutic diphenylcyclopropenone sensitization with weekly scalp DPC. TCRdb reanalysed the RACE reads using MiXCR and keeps one entry per CDR3 protein. The table lists about 69,000 distinct CDR3 sequences, about a tenth of them singletons, with around 6.8% in the top ten. The material was whole blood, obtained in connection with sensitization to the hapten diphenylcyclopropenone (DPC). Receptor source: a woman aged 45 to 65 with alopecia areata. Some clones in this sample may be carry-over from other donors' samples.

The sample holds a few counts of this clonotype. The rearrangement uses TRBV7-6 and TRBJ2-3; no firm D call. This CDR3 has 14 residues. V was trimmed by 1 base and J by 1 base, leaving 6 bases between them. Germline V gives CDR1 SGHVS, CDR2 FNYEAQ. The CDR3 is CASSLGTRTDTQYF. In DNA, the CDR3 is TGTGCCAGCAGCTTAGGCACCCGCACAGATACGCAGTATTTT.

This clonotype occurred many times. The chain is built from TRBV18 and TRBJ2-3; tentative D call: TRBD2 (6 bases). This CDR3 comprises 14 residues. Germline loops: CDR1 KGHSH, CDR2 LQKENI. V was clipped by 1 base and J by 2 bases, with 7 bases between them. CDR3 residues: CASSPLRDTDTQYF. The CDR3 nucleotides are TGTGCCAGCTCACCACTGCGGGACACAGATACGCAGTATTTT. Variable domain in full (rest from reference TRBV18 and TRBJ2-3): NAGVMQNPRHLVRRRGQEARLRCSPMKGHSHVYWYRQLPEEGLKFMVYLQKENIIDESGMPKERFSAEFPKEGPSILRIQQVVRGDSAAYFCASSPLRDTDTQYFGPGTRLTVL.

The chain combines TRBV2 with TRBJ2-7; maybe TRBD1 (5 bases). The CDR3 totals 13 residues. From germline, CDR1 is SNHLY and CDR2 FYNNEI. With 4 bases removed from V and 3 bases from J, the gap between germline ends came to 10 bases. The CDR3 region is CASSAQGGYEQYF. CDR3 coding DNA: TGTGCCAGCAGTGCTCAGGGTGGCTACGAGCAGTACTTC.

In this sample, this clonotype turned up a few times. This chain uses TRBV20-1 with TRBJ2-2; D remains ambiguous. The CDR3 spans 14 residues. The germline V gene has CDR1 DFQATT and CDR2 SNEGSKA (reference sequence). Trimming removed 3 bases at V and 1 base at J, with 9 bases between. The CDR3: CSARSTGNTGELFF. CDR3 coding DNA: TGCAGTGCTAGGTCGACTGGGAACACCGGGGAGCTGTTTTTT.

In regard to this clonotype: A much larger clone differs by one base, so this may be a read error. The genes are TRBV4-1 and TRBJ2-7; 8 bases are shared with TRBD2. Germline assignment: CDR1 MGHRA and CDR2 YSYEKL. Trimming removed 7 bases from V and 7 bases from J; junction bases left unmatched: 21. This CDR3 has 17 amino acids. The CDR3 protein is CASNPTGPGLGSGEQYF. The DNA of the CDR3 is TGCGCCAGCAACCCTACTGGGCCGGGACTAGGGAGCGGGGAGCAGTACTTC.

This clonotype was counted at least ten times. The chain employs TRBV20-1 and TRBJ1-4; TRBD1 is a possible D gene (5 bases). Trimming removed 5 bases at V and 8 bases at J, with 18 bases between. CDR1 is DFQATT, CDR2 SNEGSKA, per germline (reference sequence). The CDR3 loop spans 14 amino acids. In DNA, the CDR3 is TGCAGTGCTGGCCCCGGGACTTTGAGCGAAAAACTGTTTTTT. Protein sequence: CSAGPGTLSEKLFF.

This clonotype showed up many times. This chain connects TRBV20-1 to TRBJ1-4; no reliable D call. This CDR3 spans 14 amino acids. Germline CDR1 DFQATT, CDR2 SNEGSKA (reference sequence). V lost 0 bases, J lost 0 bases, and 5 bases lay in between. The DNA for the CDR3 is TGCAGTGCTAGAGATAGTGCAACTAATGAAAAACTGTTTTTT. This translates into CSARDSATNEKLFF.

V is TRBV28 and J is TRBJ2-1; no reliable D call. Germline V gene lookup returns CDR1 MDHEN and CDR2 SYDVKM. Trimming left V 6 bases short and J 3 bases short, with 9 bases between. The length of the CDR3 is 13 residues. The CDR3 loop is CASRSSSYNEQFF. As DNA, the CDR3 is TGTGCCAGCAGGTCCTCTAGCTACAATGAGCAGTTCTTC.

As regards this clonotype: At one end the junction does not follow the germline gene, possibly because of a read error. The chain is built from TRBV12-3 or TRBV12-4 and TRBJ2-1, with D uncertain. The CDR3 has 13 residues. CDR3 protein: CASSLERSNGQFF. The CDR3 bases are TGTGCCAGCAGTTTAGAGCGCAGCAATGGGCAGTTCTTC.

V usage is TRBV5-1 and J usage is TRBJ2-1; 7 positions agree with TRBD2. J lost 4 bases, V lost 4 bases, and 8 bases had no gene match. CDR1 SGHRS and CDR2 YFSETQ come from the germline V gene. The length of the CDR3 is 15 residues. The CDR3, as DNA: TGCGCCAGCAGCGTCGCCTCTAGCGGTTACAATGAGCAGTTCTTC. Encoded protein: CASSVASSGYNEQFF.

This clonotype was counted between two and nine times. V is TRBV10-3 and J is TRBJ1-2; 9 nucleotides align to TRBD1. Trimming cost V 6 bases and J 6 bases; bases outside gene matches: 2. Germline V gene sequence: CDR1 ENHRY, CDR2 SYGVKD. CDR3 size: 12 residues. As DNA, the CDR3 is TGTGCCATCAGGGACAGGGGTCATGGCTACACCTTC. Translating gives CAIRDRGHGYTF.

The genes are TRBV18 and TRBJ1-2; D gene unclear. This CDR3 contains 17 residues. Per the germline V gene, CDR1 is KGHSH and CDR2 is LQKENI. V lost 3 bases, J lost 1 base, and 18 bases lay in between. The chain's CDR3 is CASSPSGTRTSNYGYTF. The DNA for the CDR3 is TGTGCCAGCTCACCGTCAGGAACACGGACGAGTAACTATGGCTACACCTTC.

Remarks on this clonotype: A much larger clone sits a single nucleotide away, making a read error possible. The rearrangement joins TRBV11-2 to TRBJ2-3; no reliable D call. Germline CDR1 and CDR2: SGHAT and FQNNGV. The CDR3 is 11 amino acids. The germline V and J ends were trimmed by 3 bases and 4 bases, with 2 bases remaining between them. The chain's CDR3 is CASSFPDTQYF. CDR3 nucleotide sequence: TGTGCCAGCAGCTTTCCAGATACGCAGTATTTT.

This clonotype was seen a few times. This chain joins TRBV7-9 and TRBJ2-7; D remains ambiguous. This CDR3 region has 13 residues. The germline gives CDR1 SEHNR, CDR2 FQNEAQ (reference sequence). Trimming removed 5 bases at V and 6 bases at J, with 14 bases between. The CDR3 DNA reads TGTGCCAGCAGCCCTATCGACTGGGGCGAGCAGTACTTC. This sequence encodes CASSPIDWGEQYF.

In its sample, this clonotype was seen a few times. This chain uses TRBV12-3 or TRBV12-4 with TRBJ1-2, with TRBD1 as a possible D gene (5 bases). V was clipped by 6 bases and J by 7 bases, with 12 bases between them. The CDR3 sequence is 12 residues long. The CDR3 DNA follows: TGTGCCAGCAGCCCCGGAGGGGCTGGCTACACCTTC. This sequence encodes CASSPGGAGYTF.

This clonotype was observed a handful of times. The chain is built from TRBV7-9 and TRBJ2-5, with 8 bases fitting TRBD1. Germline assignment: CDR1 SEHNR and CDR2 FQNEAQ (reference sequence). The CDR3 has 15 residues. V lost 0 bases to trimming and J lost 2 bases; unmatched junction nucleotides: 2. The DNA of the CDR3 is TGTGCCAGCAGCTTAGCCGGGACAGGACAAGAGACCCAGTACTTC. It codes for CASSLAGTGQETQYF.

The chain employs TRBV6-2 or TRBV6-3 and TRBJ1-5; D perhaps matches TRBD1 (5 bases). Germline-derived CDR1 and CDR2 are MNHEY and SVGEGT. V lost 0 bases and J lost 2, with 11 bases in between. The CDR3 sequence is 16 residues long. Here the CDR3 reads CASSYSRQGRNQPQHF. CDR3 DNA: TGTGCCAGCAGTTACTCGAGGCAGGGCCGCAATCAGCCCCAGCATTTT.

This clonotype was seen repeatedly, ten times or more. The chain couples TRBV29-1 to TRBJ2-1, with 8 bases that match TRBD1. After removal of 0 bases from V and 2 bases from J, the junction contained 6 bases not matched to a gene. The germline gives CDR1 SQVTM, CDR2 ANQGSEA. This CDR3 spans 16 amino acids. CDR3 in amino acids: CSVEDDRTGPYNEQFF. CDR3 in DNA: TGCAGCGTTGAAGATGATCGGACAGGGCCCTACAATGAGCAGTTCTTC.

This clonotype ranks as medium-sized. V and J are TRBV6-5 and TRBJ2-1; 9 nucleotides match TRBD2. The CDR3 sequence is 15 residues long. Trimming took 4 bases from V and 6 from J; bases not matched to a gene: 7. The germline V gene has CDR1 MNHEY and CDR2 SVGAGI. The CDR3: CASSSGTSSVNEQFF. CDR3 DNA: TGTGCCAGCAGTTCTGGGACTAGCTCCGTCAATGAGCAGTTCTTC.

This chain uses TRBV3-1 with TRBJ1-1, with no clear D. The germline CDR1 and CDR2 sequences are LGHDT and YNNKEL (reference sequence). This CDR3 contains 11 residues. Between the trimmed V and J ends, which lost 3 bases and 3 bases, there was a span of 2 bases. CDR3 DNA sequence: TGTGCCAGCAGCCAGGACACTGAAGCTTTCTTT. Translating it yields CASSQDTEAFF.

The chain joins TRBV12-3 or TRBV12-4 to TRBJ2-2; D unclear. Trimming left V 2 bases short and J 1 base short, with 5 bases between. The CDR3 covers 14 residues. CDR3 residues: CASSLIRNTGELFF. The DNA of the CDR3 is TGTGCCAGCAGTTTAATCAGGAACACCGGGGAGCTGTTTTTT.

V is TRBV10-3 and J is TRBJ2-7; unclear D gene. The ends were cut back, 9 bases at V and 7 bases at J, with 13 bases in the middle. This CDR3 contains 11 residues. Per germline, CDR1 ENHRY and CDR2 SYGVKD. The CDR3 spells CAIRASGEQYF. In DNA form, the CDR3 reads TGTGCCATTCGAGCGTCGGGTGAGCAGTACTTC.

This clonotype was seen ten or more times. This sequence joins TRBV6-5 and TRBJ2-2, with D perhaps TRBD1 (6 bases). The CDR3 spans 14 residues. CDR1 is MNHEY, CDR2 SVGAGI, per germline. The V gene lost 6 bases and the J gene lost 4 bases, with 12 bases spanning the gap. This CDR3 reads CASSIQGRTGELFF. In nucleotides, the CDR3 is TGTGCCAGCAGCATACAGGGCCGCACCGGGGAGCTGTTTTTT.

The genes are TRBV28 and TRBJ2-2; tentatively, D is TRBD2 (6 bases). The V end was cut by 5 bases, the J end by 3 bases, with 10 bases between. CDR1 is MDHEN, CDR2 SYDVKM, per germline. CDR3 size: 14 residues. CDR3 in amino acids: CASSVAGYTGELFF. In DNA, the CDR3 is TGTGCCAGCAGTGTCGCGGGATACACCGGGGAGCTGTTTTTT. The full variable domain, its missing parts supplied by reference TRBV28 and TRBJ2-2, is DVKVTQSSRYLVKRTGEKVFLECVQDMDHENMFWYRQDPGLGLRLIYFSYDVKMKEKGDIPEGYSVSREKKERFSLILESASTNQTSMYLCASSVAGYTGELFFGEGSRLTVL.

This CDR3 is CASSLDYYGYTF. CDR3 nucleotide sequence: TGTGCCAGCTCACTTGACTACTATGGCTACACCTTC. The J gene is TRBJ1-2, the V gene TRBV18; no definite D call. This CDR3 contains 12 residues. Germline V gene sequence: CDR1 KGHSH, CDR2 LQKENI. V lost 4 bases and J 3 bases, leaving 6 bases between the germline ends. Variable domain in full (rest from reference TRBV18 and TRBJ1-2): NAGVMQNPRHLVRRRGQEARLRCSPMKGHSHVYWYRQLPEEGLKFMVYLQKENIIDESGMPKERFSAEFPKEGPSILRIQQVVRGDSAAYFCASSLDYYGYTFGSGTRLTVV.